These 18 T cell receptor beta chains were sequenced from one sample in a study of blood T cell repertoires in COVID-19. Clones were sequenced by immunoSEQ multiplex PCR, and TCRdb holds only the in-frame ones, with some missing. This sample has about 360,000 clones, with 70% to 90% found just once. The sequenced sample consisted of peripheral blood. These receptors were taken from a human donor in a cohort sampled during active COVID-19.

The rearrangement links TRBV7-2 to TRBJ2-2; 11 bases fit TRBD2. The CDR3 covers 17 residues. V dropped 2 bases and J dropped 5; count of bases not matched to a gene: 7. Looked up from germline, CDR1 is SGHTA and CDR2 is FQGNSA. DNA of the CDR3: TGTGCCAGCAGCTTACGCGGTAGCGGGGGGGTAACCGGGGAGCTGTTTTTT. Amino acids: CASSLRGSGGVTGELFF.

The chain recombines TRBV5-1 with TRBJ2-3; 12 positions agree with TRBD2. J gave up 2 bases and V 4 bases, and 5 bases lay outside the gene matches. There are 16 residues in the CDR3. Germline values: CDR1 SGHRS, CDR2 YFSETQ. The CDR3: CASSILAGGTTDTQYF. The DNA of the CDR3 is TGCGCCAGCAGCATTCTAGCGGGGGGGACCACAGATACGCAGTATTTT.

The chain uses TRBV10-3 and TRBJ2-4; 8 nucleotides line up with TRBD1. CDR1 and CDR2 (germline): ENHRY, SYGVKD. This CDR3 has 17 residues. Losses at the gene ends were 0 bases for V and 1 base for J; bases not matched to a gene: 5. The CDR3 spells CAISESRQGAAKNIQYF. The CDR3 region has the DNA TGTGCCATCAGTGAGTCGCGGCAGGGGGCTGCCAAAAACATTCAGTACTTC.

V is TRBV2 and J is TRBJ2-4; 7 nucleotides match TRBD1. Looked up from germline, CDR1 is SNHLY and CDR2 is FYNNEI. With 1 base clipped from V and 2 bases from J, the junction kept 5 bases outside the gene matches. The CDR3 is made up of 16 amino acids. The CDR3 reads CASSEGRGWTKNIQYF. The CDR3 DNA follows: TGTGCCAGCAGTGAAGGCAGGGGGTGGACCAAAAACATTCAGTACTTC.

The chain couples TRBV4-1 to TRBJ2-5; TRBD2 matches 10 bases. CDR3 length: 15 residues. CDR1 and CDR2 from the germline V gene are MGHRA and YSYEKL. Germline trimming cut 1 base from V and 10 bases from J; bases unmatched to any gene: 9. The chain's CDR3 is CASSQGLAGARGQYF. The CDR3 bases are TGCGCCAGCAGCCAAGGTCTAGCGGGGGCCCGGGGCCAGTACTTC.

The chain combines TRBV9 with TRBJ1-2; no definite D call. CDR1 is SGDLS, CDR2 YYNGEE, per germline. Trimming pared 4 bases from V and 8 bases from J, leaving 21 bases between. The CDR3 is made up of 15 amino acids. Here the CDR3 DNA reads TGTGCCAGCAGCCCTTTAGTGAGCGAGTTTAAAGGCTACACCTTC. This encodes CASSPLVSEFKGYTF. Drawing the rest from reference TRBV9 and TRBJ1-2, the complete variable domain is DSGVTQTPKHLITATGQRVTLRCSPRSGDLSVYWYQQSLDQGLQFLIQYYNGEERAKGNILERFSAQQFPDLHSELNLSSLELGDSALYFCASSPLVSEFKGYTFGSGTRLTVV.

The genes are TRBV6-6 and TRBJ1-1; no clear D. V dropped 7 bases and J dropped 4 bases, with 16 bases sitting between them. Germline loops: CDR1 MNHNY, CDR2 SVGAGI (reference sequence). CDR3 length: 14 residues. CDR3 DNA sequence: TGTGCCAGCACCCCCGGGGAGGCAAGCACTGAAGCTTTCTTT. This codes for CASTPGEASTEAFF.

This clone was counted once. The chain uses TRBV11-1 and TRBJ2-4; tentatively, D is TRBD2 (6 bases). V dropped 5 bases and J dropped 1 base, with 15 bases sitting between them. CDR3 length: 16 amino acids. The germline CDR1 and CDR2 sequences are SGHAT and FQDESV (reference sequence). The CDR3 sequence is CASSPQPGVAKNIQYF. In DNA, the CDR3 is TGTGCCAGCAGCCCACAACCGGGAGTCGCCAAAAACATTCAGTACTTC.

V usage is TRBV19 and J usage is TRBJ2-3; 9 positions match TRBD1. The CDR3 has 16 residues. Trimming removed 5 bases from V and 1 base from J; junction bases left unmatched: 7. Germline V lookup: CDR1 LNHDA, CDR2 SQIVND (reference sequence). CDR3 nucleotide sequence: TGTGCCAGTAGTTTTAGGGGACAGGGAGGCACAGATACGCAGTATTTT. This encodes CASSFRGQGGTDTQYF.

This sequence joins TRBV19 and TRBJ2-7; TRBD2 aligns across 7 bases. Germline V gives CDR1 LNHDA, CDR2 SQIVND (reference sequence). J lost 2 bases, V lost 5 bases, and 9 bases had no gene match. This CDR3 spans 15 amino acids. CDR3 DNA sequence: TGTGCCAGTAGTGGACCCCTGGGGGGGACCTACGAGCAGTACTTC. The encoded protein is CASSGPLGGTYEQYF.

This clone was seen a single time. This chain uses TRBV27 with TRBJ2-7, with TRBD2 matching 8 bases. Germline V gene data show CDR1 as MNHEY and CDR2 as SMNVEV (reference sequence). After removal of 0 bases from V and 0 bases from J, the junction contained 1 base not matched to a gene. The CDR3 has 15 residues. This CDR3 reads CASSLSGTSSYEQYF. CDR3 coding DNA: TGTGCCAGCAGTTTATCGGGGACTAGCTCCTACGAGCAGTACTTC.

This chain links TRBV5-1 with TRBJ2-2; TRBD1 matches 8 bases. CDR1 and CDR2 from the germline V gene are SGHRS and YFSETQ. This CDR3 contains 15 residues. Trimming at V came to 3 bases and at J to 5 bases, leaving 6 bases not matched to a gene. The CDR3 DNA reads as TGCGCCAGCAGCTCGGACAGGGTAGGAACCGGGGAGCTGTTTTTT. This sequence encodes CASSSDRVGTGELFF.

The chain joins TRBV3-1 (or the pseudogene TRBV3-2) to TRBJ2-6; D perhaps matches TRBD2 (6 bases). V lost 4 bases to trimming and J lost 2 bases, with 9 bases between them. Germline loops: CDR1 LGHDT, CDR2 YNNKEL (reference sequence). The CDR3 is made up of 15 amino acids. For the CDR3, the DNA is TGTGCCAGCAGCCGGAGGGCTGCTGGGGCCAACGTCCTGACTTTC. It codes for CASSRRAAGANVLTF.

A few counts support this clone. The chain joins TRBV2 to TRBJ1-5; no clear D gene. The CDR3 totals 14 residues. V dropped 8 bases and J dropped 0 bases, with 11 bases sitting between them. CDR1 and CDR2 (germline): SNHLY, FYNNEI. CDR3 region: CASRPGRSNQPQHF. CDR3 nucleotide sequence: TGTGCCAGCCGACCTGGGCGTAGCAATCAGCCCCAGCATTTT. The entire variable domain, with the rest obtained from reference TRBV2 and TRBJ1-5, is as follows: EPEVTQTPSHQVTQMGQEVILRCVPISNHLYFYWYRQILGQKVEFLVSFYNNEISEKSEIFDDQFSVERPDGSNFTLKIRSTKLEDSAMYFCASRPGRSNQPQHFGDGTRLSIL.

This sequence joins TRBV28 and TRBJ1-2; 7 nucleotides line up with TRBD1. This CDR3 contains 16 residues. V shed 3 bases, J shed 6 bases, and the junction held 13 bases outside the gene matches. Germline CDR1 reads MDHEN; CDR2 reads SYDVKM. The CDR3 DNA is TGTGCCAGCAGTTTTTCTATACGAGGGGGCGTGCATGGCTACACCTTC. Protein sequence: CASSFSIRGGVHGYTF.

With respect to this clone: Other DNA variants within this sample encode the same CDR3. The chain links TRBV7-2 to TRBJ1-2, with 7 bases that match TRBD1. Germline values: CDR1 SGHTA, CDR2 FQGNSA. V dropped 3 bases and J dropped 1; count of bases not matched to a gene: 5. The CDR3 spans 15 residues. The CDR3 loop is CASSLGTANNYGYTF. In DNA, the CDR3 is TGTGCCAGCAGCTTGGGGACAGCAAATAACTATGGCTACACCTTC.

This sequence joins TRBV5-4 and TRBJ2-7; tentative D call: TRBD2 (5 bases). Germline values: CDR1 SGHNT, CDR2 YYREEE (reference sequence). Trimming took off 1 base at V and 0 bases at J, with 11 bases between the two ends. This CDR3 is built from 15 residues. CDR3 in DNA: TGTGCCAGCAGCTTGACAGTTGGGAGCTCCTACGAGCAGTACTTC. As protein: CASSLTVGSSYEQYF.

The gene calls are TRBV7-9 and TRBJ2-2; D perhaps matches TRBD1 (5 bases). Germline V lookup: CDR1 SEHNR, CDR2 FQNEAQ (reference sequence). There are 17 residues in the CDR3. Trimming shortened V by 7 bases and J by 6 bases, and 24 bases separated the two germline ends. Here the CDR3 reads CASNRQFSRLYAGELFF. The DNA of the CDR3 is TGTGCCAGCAACCGACAGTTTTCGCGTCTCTACGCCGGGGAGCTGTTTTTT. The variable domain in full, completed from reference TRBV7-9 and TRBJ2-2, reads DTGVSQNPRHKITKRGQNVTFRCDPISEHNRLYWYRQTLGQGPEFLTYFQNEAQLEKSRLLSDRFSAERPKGSFSTLEIQRTEQGDSAMYLCASNRQFSRLYAGELFFGEGSRLTVL.